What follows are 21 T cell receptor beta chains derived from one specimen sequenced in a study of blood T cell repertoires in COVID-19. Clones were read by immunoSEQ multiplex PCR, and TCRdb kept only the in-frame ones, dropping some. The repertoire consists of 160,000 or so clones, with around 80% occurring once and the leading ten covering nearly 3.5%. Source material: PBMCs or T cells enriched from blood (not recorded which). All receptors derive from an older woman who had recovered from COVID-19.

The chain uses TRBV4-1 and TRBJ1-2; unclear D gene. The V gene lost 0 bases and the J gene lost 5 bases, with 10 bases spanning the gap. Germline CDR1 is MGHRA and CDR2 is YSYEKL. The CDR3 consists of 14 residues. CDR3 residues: CASSQEWRSYGYTF. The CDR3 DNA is TGCGCCAGCAGCCAAGAGTGGAGGAGTTATGGCTACACCTTC.

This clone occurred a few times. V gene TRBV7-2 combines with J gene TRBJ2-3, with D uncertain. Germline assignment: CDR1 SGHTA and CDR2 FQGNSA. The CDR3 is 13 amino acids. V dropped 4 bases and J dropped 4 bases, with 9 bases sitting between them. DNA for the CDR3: TGTGCCAGCAGCTCCCATAGCTCAGATACGCAGTATTTT. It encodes CASSSHSSDTQYF.

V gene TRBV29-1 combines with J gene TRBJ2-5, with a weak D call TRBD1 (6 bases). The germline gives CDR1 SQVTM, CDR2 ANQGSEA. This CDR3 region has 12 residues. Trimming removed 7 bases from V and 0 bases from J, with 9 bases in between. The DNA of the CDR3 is TGCAGCGGTAACAGGGACCAAGAGACCCAGTACTTC. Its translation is CSGNRDQETQYF.

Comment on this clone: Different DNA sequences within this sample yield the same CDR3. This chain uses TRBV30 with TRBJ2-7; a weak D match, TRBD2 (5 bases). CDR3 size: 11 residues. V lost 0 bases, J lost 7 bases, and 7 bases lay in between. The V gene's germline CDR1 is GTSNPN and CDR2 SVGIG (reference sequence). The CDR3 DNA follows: TGTGCCTGGAGTGTCCGAGGGGAGCAGTACTTC. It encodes CAWSVRGEQYF.

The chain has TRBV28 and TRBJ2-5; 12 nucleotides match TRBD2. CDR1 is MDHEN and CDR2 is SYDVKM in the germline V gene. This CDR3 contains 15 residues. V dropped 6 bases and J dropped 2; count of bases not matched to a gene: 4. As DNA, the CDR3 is TGTGCCAGCAGCCCGACTAGCGGGGGACAAGAGACCCAGTACTTC. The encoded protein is CASSPTSGGQETQYF.

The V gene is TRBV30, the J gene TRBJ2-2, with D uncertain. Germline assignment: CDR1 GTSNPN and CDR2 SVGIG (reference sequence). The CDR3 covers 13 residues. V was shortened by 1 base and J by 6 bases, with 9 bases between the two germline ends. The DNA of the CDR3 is TGTGCCTGGAGTGAGTCCCCGGCCGGGGAGCTGTTTTTT. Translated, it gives CAWSESPAGELFF.

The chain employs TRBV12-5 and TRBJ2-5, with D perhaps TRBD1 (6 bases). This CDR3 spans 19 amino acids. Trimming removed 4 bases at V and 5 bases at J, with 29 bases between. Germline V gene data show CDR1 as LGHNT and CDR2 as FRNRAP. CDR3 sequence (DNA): TGTGCTAGTGGTTCCCAGTATCGCAAAGACCGGGACATACCCGAGACCCAGTACTTC. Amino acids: CASGSQYRKDRDIPETQYF.

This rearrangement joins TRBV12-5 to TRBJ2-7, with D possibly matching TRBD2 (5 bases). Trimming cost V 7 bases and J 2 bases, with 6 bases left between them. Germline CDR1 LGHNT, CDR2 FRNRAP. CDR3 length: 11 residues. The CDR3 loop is CASVGAYEQYF. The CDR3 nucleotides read TGTGCTAGTGTCGGGGCCTACGAGCAGTACTTC.

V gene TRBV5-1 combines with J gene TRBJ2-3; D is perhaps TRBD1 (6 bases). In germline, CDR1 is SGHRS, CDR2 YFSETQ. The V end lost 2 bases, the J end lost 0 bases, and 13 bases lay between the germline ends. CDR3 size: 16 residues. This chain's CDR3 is CASSLSGETSTDTQYF. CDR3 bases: TGCGCCAGCAGCTTATCAGGGGAAACTAGCACAGATACGCAGTATTTT. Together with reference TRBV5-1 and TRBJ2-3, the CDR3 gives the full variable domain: KAGVTQTPRYLIKTRGQQVTLSCSPISGHRSVSWYQQTPGQGLQFLFEYFSETQRNKGNFPGRFSGRQFSNSRSEMNVSTLELGDSALYLCASSLSGETSTDTQYFGPGTRLTVL.

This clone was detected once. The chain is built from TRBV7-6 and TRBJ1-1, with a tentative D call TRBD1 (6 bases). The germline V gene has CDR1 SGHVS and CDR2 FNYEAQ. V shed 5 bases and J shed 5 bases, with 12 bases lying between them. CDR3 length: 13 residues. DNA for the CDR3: TGTGCCAGCAGCCTCCGACAGGTGACTGAAGCTTTCTTT. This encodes CASSLRQVTEAFF.

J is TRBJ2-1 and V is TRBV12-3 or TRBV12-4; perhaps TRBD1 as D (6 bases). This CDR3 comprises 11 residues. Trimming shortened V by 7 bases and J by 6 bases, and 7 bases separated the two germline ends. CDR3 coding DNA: TGTGCCAGCACCAGGGGCAATGAGCAGTTCTTC. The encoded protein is CASTRGNEQFF.

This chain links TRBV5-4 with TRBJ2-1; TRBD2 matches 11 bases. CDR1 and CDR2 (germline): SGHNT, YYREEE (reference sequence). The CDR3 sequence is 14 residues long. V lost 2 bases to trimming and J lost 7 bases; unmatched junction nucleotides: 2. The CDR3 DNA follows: TGTGCCAGCAGCTTTAGCGGGGGGGAGAATGAGCAGTTCTTC. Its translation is CASSFSGGENEQFF.

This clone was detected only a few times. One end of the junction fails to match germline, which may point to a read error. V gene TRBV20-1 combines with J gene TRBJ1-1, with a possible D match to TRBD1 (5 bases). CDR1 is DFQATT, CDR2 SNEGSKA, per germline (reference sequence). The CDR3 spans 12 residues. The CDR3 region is CSASKGNAEAFF. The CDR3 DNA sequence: TGCAGTGCTAGTAAGGGGAACGCTGAAGCTTTCTTT.

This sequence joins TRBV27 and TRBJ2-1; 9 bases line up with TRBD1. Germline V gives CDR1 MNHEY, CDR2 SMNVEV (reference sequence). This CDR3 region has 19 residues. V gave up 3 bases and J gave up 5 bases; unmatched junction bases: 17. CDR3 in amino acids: CASSFLYWGTGTRDNEQFF. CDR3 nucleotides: TGTGCCAGCAGTTTCCTTTATTGGGGGACAGGGACCCGGGACAATGAGCAGTTCTTC.

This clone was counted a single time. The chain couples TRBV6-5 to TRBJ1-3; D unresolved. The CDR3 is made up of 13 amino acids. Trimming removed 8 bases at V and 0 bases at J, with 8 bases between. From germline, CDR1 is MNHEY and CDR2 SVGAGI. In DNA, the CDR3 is TGTGCCAGCGGGCCAGCCTCTGGAAACACCATATATTTT. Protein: CASGPASGNTIYF.

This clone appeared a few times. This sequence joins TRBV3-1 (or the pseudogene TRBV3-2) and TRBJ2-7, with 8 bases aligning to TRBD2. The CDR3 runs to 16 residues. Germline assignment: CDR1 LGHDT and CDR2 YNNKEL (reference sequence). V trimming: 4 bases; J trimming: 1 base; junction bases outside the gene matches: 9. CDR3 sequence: CASSPSGGFGSYEQYF. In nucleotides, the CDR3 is TGTGCCAGCAGCCCAAGCGGGGGCTTTGGATCCTACGAGCAGTACTTC.

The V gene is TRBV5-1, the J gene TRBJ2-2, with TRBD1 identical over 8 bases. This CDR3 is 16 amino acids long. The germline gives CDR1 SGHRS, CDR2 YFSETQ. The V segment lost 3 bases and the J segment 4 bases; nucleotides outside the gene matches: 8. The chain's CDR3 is CASSSSGTGSTGELFF. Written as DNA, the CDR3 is TGCGCCAGCAGCTCATCCGGGACAGGATCCACCGGGGAGCTGTTTTTT.

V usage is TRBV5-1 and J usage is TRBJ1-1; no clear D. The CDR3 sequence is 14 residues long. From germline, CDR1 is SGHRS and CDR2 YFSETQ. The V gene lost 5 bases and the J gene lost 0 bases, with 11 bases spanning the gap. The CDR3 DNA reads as TGCGCCAGCAGTTTAACAGAGATGAACACTGAAGCTTTCTTT. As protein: CASSLTEMNTEAFF.

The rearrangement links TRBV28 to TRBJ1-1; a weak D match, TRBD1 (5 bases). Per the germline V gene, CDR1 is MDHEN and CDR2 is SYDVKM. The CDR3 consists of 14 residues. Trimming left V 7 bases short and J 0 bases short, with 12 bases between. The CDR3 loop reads CASKRSRVNTEAFF. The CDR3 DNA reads TGTGCCAGCAAGAGGTCCAGGGTGAACACTGAAGCTTTCTTT.

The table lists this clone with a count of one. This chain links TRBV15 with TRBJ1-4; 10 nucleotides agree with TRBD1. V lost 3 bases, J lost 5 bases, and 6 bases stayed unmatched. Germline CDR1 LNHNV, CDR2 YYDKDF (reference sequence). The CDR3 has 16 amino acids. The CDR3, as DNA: TGTGCCACCAGCAGGTCGGACAGGGGGGCAAATGAAAAACTGTTTTTT. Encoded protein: CATSRSDRGANEKLFF. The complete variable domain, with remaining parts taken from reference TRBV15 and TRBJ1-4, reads DAMVIQNPRYQVTQFGKPVTLSCSQTLNHNVMYWYQQKSSQAPKLLFHYYDKDFNNEADTPDNFQSRRPNTSFCFLDIRSPGLGDTAMYLCATSRSDRGANEKLFFGSGTQLSVL.

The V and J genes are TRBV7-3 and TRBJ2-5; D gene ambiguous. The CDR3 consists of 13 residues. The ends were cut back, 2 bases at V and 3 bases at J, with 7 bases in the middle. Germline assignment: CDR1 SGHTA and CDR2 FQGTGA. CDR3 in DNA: TGTGCCAGCAGCTTATCAGGCAAAGAGACCCAGTACTTC. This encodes CASSLSGKETQYF.